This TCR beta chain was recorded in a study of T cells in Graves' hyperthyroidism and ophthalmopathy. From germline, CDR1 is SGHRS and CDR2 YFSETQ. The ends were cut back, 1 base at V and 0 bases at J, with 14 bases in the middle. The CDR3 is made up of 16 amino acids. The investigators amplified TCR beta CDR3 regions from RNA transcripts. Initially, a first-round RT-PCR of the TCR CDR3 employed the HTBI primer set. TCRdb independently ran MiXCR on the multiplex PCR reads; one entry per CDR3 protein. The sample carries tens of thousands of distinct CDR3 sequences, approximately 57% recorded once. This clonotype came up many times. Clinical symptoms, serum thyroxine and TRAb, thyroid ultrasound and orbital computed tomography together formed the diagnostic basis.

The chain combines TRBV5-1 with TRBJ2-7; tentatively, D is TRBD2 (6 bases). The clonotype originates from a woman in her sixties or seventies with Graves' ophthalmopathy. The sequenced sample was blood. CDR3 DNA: TGCGCCAGCAGCTTGTCCATCAGGGACTCCTCCTACGAGCAGTACTTC. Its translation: CASSLSIRDSSYEQYF.